These T cell receptor beta chains were read from a single sample in a study of beta chain features in type 1 diabetes. Produced via immunoSEQ multiplex PCR; TCRdb's table is partial and in-frame only. Here the sample spans 150,000 to 200,000 clones, around 63% being singletons. Sequenced sample: naive CD4+ T cells from blood. These receptors were obtained from a man aged 25 to 45 with type 1 diabetes. CDR3s include the opening cysteine and the closing phenylalanine or tryptophan. Fields, in order: D gene, clone size, J gene, CDR3 length, V gene, CDR3 protein, CDR3 DNA. The D gene is left open where the match is weak. Size values are once, few and many counts, or a class for expanded clones, and some rows have none.

>.|.|TRBJ2-3|18|TRBV4-3
CASSQEASGALGPDTQYF
TGCGCCAGCAGCCAAGAAGCTTCAGGGGCGCTCGGGCCAGATACGCAGTATTTT
>.|.|TRBJ2-1|14|TRBV7-2
CASSLDPSYNEQFF
TGTGCCAGCAGCTTGGACCCATCCTACAATGAGCAGTTCTTC
>.|.|TRBJ2-5|12|TRBV4-3
CASSQPGETQYF
TGCGCCAGCAGCCAGCCGGGAGAGACCCAGTACTTC
>TRBD2|once|TRBJ2-1|14|TRBV29-1
CSVEERGGINEQFF
TGCAGCGTTGAAGAGCGGGGGGGTATCAATGAGCAGTTCTTC
>.|.|TRBJ2-5|13|TRBV29-1
CSVEVGLGETQYF
TGCAGCGTTGAGGTAGGGCTCGGAGAGACCCAGTACTTC
>TRBD2|few|TRBJ2-1|19|TRBV18
CASSPLAGGRLSSYNEQFF
TGTGCCAGCTCACCCCTAGCGGGGGGGCGATTGAGCTCCTACAATGAGCAGTTCTTC
>.|.|TRBJ1-1|11|TRBV28
CASSFQDLAFF
TGTGCCAGCAGTTTTCAGGACCTAGCTTTCTTT
>.|.|TRBJ2-5|14|TRBV9
CASSVLGAPETQYF
TGTGCCAGCAGCGTACTCGGGGCTCCGGAGACCCAGTACTTC
>TRBD1|.|TRBJ2-3|15|TRBV7-6
CASSPTGGTTDTQYF
TGTGCCAGCAGCCCTACAGGGGGGACCACAGATACGCAGTATTTT
>.|.|TRBJ2-3|14|TRBV7-2
CASSLSHSTDTQYF
TGTGCCAGCAGCTTATCTCACAGCACAGATACGCAGTATTTT
>TRBD1|.|TRBJ2-3|13|TRBV14
CASSTGGTDTQYF
TGTGCCAGCAGCACAGGGGGAACAGATACGCAGTATTTT
>.|.|TRBJ1-2|15|TRBV4-3
CASSQEGEGLYGYTF
TGCGCCAGCAGCCAAGAAGGTGAAGGGCTCTATGGCTACACCTTC
>.|.|TRBJ2-3|14|TRBV29-1
CSAGRGASTDTQYF
TGCAGCGCGGGTCGTGGGGCTAGCACAGATACGCAGTATTTT
>.|.|TRBJ1-4|11|TRBV30
CAFGGDEKLFF
TGTGCCTTTGGGGGCGATGAAAAACTGTTTTTT
>.|.|TRBJ1-5|17|TRBV7-9
CASSSGFGENSNQPQHF
TGTGCCAGCAGCTCGGGGTTTGGGGAGAATAGCAATCAGCCCCAGCATTTT
>TRBD1|.|TRBJ2-3|15|TRBV7-2
CASSPGTADTDTQYF
TGTGCCAGCAGTCCCGGGACAGCCGACACAGATACGCAGTATTTT
>TRBD2|.|TRBJ2-3|15|TRBV25-1
CASSRSGGYTDTQYF
TGTGCCAGCAGTAGAAGCGGGGGATACACAGATACGCAGTATTTT
>TRBD1|few|TRBJ2-1|13|TRBV2
CASRTGQHNEQFF
TGTGCCAGCAGGACGGGACAGCACAATGAGCAGTTCTTC
>.|.|TRBJ2-6|17|TRBV5-6
CASSLRQTSSGANVLTF
TGTGCCAGCAGCTTGAGACAGACTTCCTCTGGGGCCAACGTCCTGACTTTC
>.|.|TRBJ2-7|16|TRBV4-3
CASSRSVGASSYEQYF
TGCGCCAGCAGCCGTAGTGTTGGGGCGAGCTCCTACGAGCAGTACTTC